The entry that follows covers one T cell receptor (beta chain) sequence. The table came from immunoSEQ multiplex PCR; TCRdb's copy has only in-frame clones and leaves some out. The table has around 2.5 million clones, more than 85% seen once. This sample is part of a study of shared clonotypes between healthy human individuals. V lost 10 bases to trimming and J lost 1 base, with 17 bases between them. Germline CDR1 is MDHEN and CDR2 is SYDVKM. The CDR3 totals 14 residues. Donors had no recently reported acute infections or vaccinations and were HIV-negative. V and J are TRBV28 and TRBJ2-7, with a weak D call TRBD1 (6 bases). The origin of this receptor is a man between 18 and 29 years old in good health. Some clones in this sample may be carry-over from other donors' samples. The sequencing sample was made of naive CD4+ T cells from PBMCs. Regarding subset: CD45RA+ positively selected. CDR3 region: CATVWTVGSYEQYF. The CDR3 bases are TGTGCCACAGTATGGACAGTGGGATCCTACGAGCAGTACTTC.